This TCR beta chain was captured by sequencing in a study of cytomegalovirus exposure and HLA in healthy donors. Study observations and caveats: HLA restriction was apparent for most CMV-associated TCR beta chains in a later analysis. Most of the TCR beta V segments (in an earlier analysis) were productive either about 90% or about 30% of the time. In a later analysis, at a false discovery rate of 0.05, 17,000 or so TCR beta sequences were associated with HLA alleles.

Concerning this clone: The antigen is unknown.

Amplification used 60 Vbeta primers and 13 Jbeta primers. TCRdb's copy holds only in-frame clones and misses some; the assay was immunoSEQ multiplex PCR. This sample has 250,000 to 350,000 clones, with roughly 89% found just once. The CDR3 contains 16 residues. Germline CDR1 and CDR2: MDHEN and SYDVKM. The J segment lost 1 base and the V segment lost 3 bases, leaving 8 bases of the junction unmatched. The sequence was collected from a man in his forties in good health and CMV-seropositive. Sequencing input: PBMCs. The chain employs TRBV28 and TRBJ2-5, with 7 positions matching TRBD2. CDR3 sequence: CASSFSPSSGQETQYF. CDR3 sequence (DNA): TGTGCCAGCAGTTTTTCGCCCTCTAGCGGCCAAGAGACCCAGTACTTC.